The 22 T cell receptor beta chains in this list originate from one sample, sequenced in a study of early T cells in non-severe SARS-CoV-2 infection. TCRdb passed the 5' RACE reads through MiXCR, listing each CDR3 protein once. The sample lists around 30,000 distinct CDR3 sequences, around 9% occurring once. Source material: whole blood. Source of these receptors: an adult who was a healthcare worker with PCR-confirmed SARS-CoV-2 infection or an uninfected control (not recorded which).

This chain links TRBV29-1 with TRBJ2-3; D remains ambiguous. Germline V gives CDR1 SQVTM, CDR2 ANQGSEA. The CDR3 length is 11 residues. V lost 7 bases to trimming and J lost 5 bases, with 10 bases between them. CDR3 bases: TGCAGCGGGAGACATGGAGATACGCAGTATTTT. Translated, it gives CSGRHGDTQYF.

This clonotype has more than one count but fewer than ten. The chain carries TRBV12-3 or TRBV12-4 and TRBJ2-2; D ambiguous. This CDR3 comprises 12 residues. The V and J ends lost 7 bases and 6 bases respectively, with 9 bases between them. The CDR3 bases are TGTGCCAGCACCATCGCCTCCGGGGAGCTGTTTTTT. It codes for CASTIASGELFF.

By sample share, this clonotype is medium-sized. J is TRBJ2-5 and V is TRBV4-3, with D possibly TRBD2 on 6 matching bases. This CDR3 spans 16 amino acids. Trimming left V 1 base short and J 2 bases short, with 14 bases between. Germline V lookup: CDR1 LGHNA, CDR2 YSLEER. CDR3 region: CASSQGRGRRQETQYF. In DNA, the CDR3 is TGCGCCAGCAGCCAAGGGAGGGGTCGTCGTCAAGAGACCCAGTACTTC.

This clonotype was recorded at least ten times. The chain combines TRBV12-3 or TRBV12-4 with TRBJ2-3; 12 nucleotides line up with TRBD2. The CDR3 runs 17 residues. V was clipped by 5 bases and J by 4 bases; unmatched bases: 10. The CDR3 nucleotides are TGTGCCAGCAGTCCCCCTAGCGGGGGGGCCCACGCAGATACGCAGTATTTT. Translating it yields CASSPPSGGAHADTQYF.

This chain joins TRBV29-1 and TRBJ2-7; unclear D gene. The CDR3 totals 12 residues. The V and J ends lost 6 bases and 1 base respectively, with 10 bases between them. CDR1 is SQVTM, CDR2 ANQGSEA, per germline. This CDR3 reads CSVARVSYEQYF. The CDR3 nucleotides are TGCAGCGTCGCTCGCGTTTCCTACGAGCAGTACTTC.

The chain's CDR3 is CASRADSSTEKLFF. In nucleotides, the CDR3 is TGTGCCAGCAGGGCGGATAGCTCGACTGAAAAACTGTTTTTT. The gene calls are TRBV7-2 and TRBJ1-4; no clear D. Deletions cut 6 bases from V and 7 bases from J, with 15 bases between. This CDR3 region has 14 residues. Germline CDR1 and CDR2: SGHTA and FQGNSA.

This clonotype was counted only a few times. The chain links TRBV12-3 or TRBV12-4 to TRBJ2-3; D gene unclear. This CDR3 contains 16 residues. V was clipped by 3 bases and J by 2 bases, with 15 bases between them. The CDR3 region is CASSFQGTQTTDTQYF. The CDR3 nucleotides read TGTGCCAGCAGTTTTCAAGGCACCCAGACCACAGATACGCAGTATTTT.

In this sample, this clonotype turned up many times. The chain is built from TRBV19 and TRBJ1-2; 9 positions match TRBD1. Germline lookup yields CDR1 LNHDA and CDR2 SQIVND (reference sequence). The CDR3 runs 14 residues. Trimming took 8 bases from V and 7 from J; bases not matched to a gene: 11. CDR3 residues: CASSTGQGFRGYTF. CDR3 coding DNA: TGTGCCAGTTCGACCGGACAGGGGTTTCGTGGCTACACCTTC.

There are many counts of this clonotype. The CDR3 reads CASSLVQGGIQAKNIQYF. The CDR3 DNA follows: TGTGCCAGCAGCTTGGTACAGGGAGGAATACAAGCCAAAAACATTCAGTACTTC. The chain couples TRBV5-6 to TRBJ2-4; the D gene could be TRBD1 or TRBD2 (6 bases each). The CDR3 is 18 amino acids. Trimming stripped 0 bases from V and 0 bases from J, with 16 bases between. Germline CDR1 is SGHDT and CDR2 is YYEEEE.

This clonotype was counted only a few times. This chain links TRBV19 with TRBJ1-2; a possible D gene is TRBD1 (6 bases). The CDR3 runs 13 residues. With 5 bases removed from V and 8 bases from J, the gap between germline ends came to 15 bases. The germline V gene has CDR1 LNHDA and CDR2 SQIVND (reference sequence). CDR3 in DNA: TGTGCCAGTAGTCCCGGACAGTCACGCGGCTACACCTTC. It translates to CASSPGQSRGYTF.

This clonotype appeared many times. The chain couples TRBV2 to TRBJ2-7, with 10 nucleotides matching TRBD1. V shed 8 bases and J 3 bases; nucleotides not matched to a gene: 7. Germline V gene lookup returns CDR1 SNHLY and CDR2 FYNNEI. This CDR3 region has 14 residues. In DNA, the CDR3 is TGTGCCAGCGGCATGGACAGGGGGGACTACGAGCAGTACTTC. This gives the protein CASGMDRGDYEQYF.

The J gene is TRBJ2-7, the V gene TRBV18; TRBD1 matches at 9 bases. V gave up 3 bases and J gave up 4 bases; unmatched junction bases: 7. This CDR3 region has 15 residues. CDR1 and CDR2 from the germline V gene are KGHSH and LQKENI. The CDR3: CASSPGQGRQYEQYF. The CDR3 region has the DNA TGTGCCAGCTCACCGGGACAGGGTCGACAGTACGAGCAGTACTTC.

This clonotype has a handful of counts. The chain joins TRBV9 to TRBJ2-1, with a weak D call TRBD1 (6 bases). CDR1 and CDR2 (germline): SGDLS, YYNGEE. Trimming took off 2 bases at V and 5 bases at J, with 11 bases between the two ends. This CDR3 has 14 residues. CDR3 DNA: TGTGCCAGCAGCGTCTACTGGACAGACAATGAGCAGTTCTTC. Its translation is CASSVYWTDNEQFF.

This clonotype showed up just a few times. V usage is TRBV12-5 and J usage is TRBJ1-5; D is unresolved. Trimming shortened V by 1 base and J by 9 bases, and 4 bases separated the two germline ends. This CDR3 has 11 amino acids. In germline, CDR1 is LGHNT, CDR2 FRNRAP. CDR3 protein: CASGLGRPQHF. DNA for the CDR3: TGTGCTAGTGGTTTGGGTCGGCCCCAGCATTTT. Full variable domain (outside the CDR3, taken from reference TRBV12-5 and TRBJ1-5): DARVTQTPRHKVTEMGQEVTMRCQPILGHNTVFWYRQTMMQGLELLAYFRNRAPLDDSGMPKDRFSAEMPDATLATLKIQPSEPRDSAVYFCASGLGRPQHFGDGTRLSIL.

In its sample, this clonotype was seen a few times. This chain links TRBV10-3 with TRBJ1-5, with 9 bases lining up with TRBD1. J lost 4 bases, V lost 6 bases, and 7 bases had no gene match. From germline, CDR1 is ENHRY and CDR2 SYGVKD. The CDR3 covers 15 residues. The CDR3 DNA sequence: TGTGCCATCAGAGCCGGGACAGGGTGGAATCAGCCCCAGCATTTT. Its translation is CAIRAGTGWNQPQHF.

This clonotype was counted between two and nine times. The J gene is TRBJ2-7, the V gene TRBV7-9; TRBD2 is a possible D gene (6 bases). Germline V gene data show CDR1 as SEHNR and CDR2 as FQNEAQ (reference sequence). V gave up 6 bases and J gave up 7 bases, with 22 bases separating them. CDR3 size: 15 residues. CDR3 region: CASSLGAGTAGEQYF. The CDR3 coding sequence is TGTGCCAGCAGTTTGGGAGCCGGGACTGCGGGGGAGCAGTACTTC.

This clonotype has ten or more counts. The CDR3 loop reads CASSSAGVQGNQPQHF. The CDR3 DNA follows: TGTGCCAGCAGCTCAGCGGGGGTCCAGGGGAATCAGCCCCAGCATTTT. The chain recombines TRBV7-2 with TRBJ1-5, with D possibly TRBD1 on 6 matching bases. Per the germline V gene, CDR1 is SGHTA and CDR2 is FQGNSA. The CDR3 length is 16 residues. Trimming removed 4 bases at V and 4 bases at J, with 17 bases between.

This clonotype was detected ten times or more. This chain connects TRBV20-1 to TRBJ2-3; 12 bases line up with TRBD2. V dropped 3 bases and J dropped 8; count of bases not matched to a gene: 9. Germline V gene data show CDR1 as DFQATT and CDR2 as SNEGSKA (reference sequence). The CDR3 is 15 amino acids. The CDR3 spells CSARGALAGGSTQYF. CDR3 bases: TGCAGTGCTAGGGGGGCACTAGCGGGAGGTAGTACGCAGTATTTT.

On this clonotype: Since a much larger clone is just one base distant, this may be a read error. CDR3 nucleotide sequence: TGTACCAGCAGCTACGGGGGTCGTGAGCAGTTCTTC. The encoded protein is CTSSYGGREQFF. The J gene is TRBJ2-1, the V gene TRBV11-2, with D perhaps TRBD2 (6 bases). Per germline, CDR1 SGHAT and CDR2 FQNNGV. This CDR3 contains 12 residues. Drawing the rest from reference TRBV11-2 and TRBJ2-1, the complete variable domain is EAGVAQSPRYKIIEKRQSVAFWCNPISGHATLYWYQQILGQGPKLLIQFQNNGVVDDSQLPKDRFSAERLKGVDSTLKIQPAKLEDSAVYLCTSSYGGREQFFGPGTRLTVL.

Many counts were recorded for this clonotype. This chain connects TRBV5-5 to TRBJ2-3; possible D gene TRBD2, 6 bases. The CDR3 runs 15 residues. With 2 bases removed from V and 0 bases from J, the gap between germline ends came to 10 bases. Germline V gene lookup returns CDR1 SGHKS and CDR2 YYEKEE (reference sequence). CDR3 in DNA: TGTGCCAGCAGCTTACTAGCAACTAGCACAGATACGCAGTATTTT. Protein sequence: CASSLLATSTDTQYF.

This clonotype has at least ten counts. The chain combines TRBV7-9 with TRBJ1-6, with no clear D. Trimming removed 1 base from V and 9 bases from J, with 10 bases in between. Germline CDR1 SEHNR, CDR2 FQNEAQ (reference sequence). This CDR3 contains 14 residues. The chain's CDR3 is CASSLGGSRSPLHF. The CDR3 coding sequence is TGTGCCAGCAGCTTAGGGGGTAGTCGTTCACCCCTCCACTTT.

This clonotype was seen repeatedly, ten times or more. The chain links TRBV12-3 or TRBV12-4 to TRBJ1-6; a weak D match, TRBD1 (5 bases). CDR3 length: 16 residues. Trimming left V 6 bases short and J 1 base short, with 13 bases between. CDR3 loop: CASSPRGDSYNSPLHF. The CDR3 region has the DNA TGTGCCAGCAGCCCCCGGGGGGATTCCTATAATTCACCCCTCCACTTT.